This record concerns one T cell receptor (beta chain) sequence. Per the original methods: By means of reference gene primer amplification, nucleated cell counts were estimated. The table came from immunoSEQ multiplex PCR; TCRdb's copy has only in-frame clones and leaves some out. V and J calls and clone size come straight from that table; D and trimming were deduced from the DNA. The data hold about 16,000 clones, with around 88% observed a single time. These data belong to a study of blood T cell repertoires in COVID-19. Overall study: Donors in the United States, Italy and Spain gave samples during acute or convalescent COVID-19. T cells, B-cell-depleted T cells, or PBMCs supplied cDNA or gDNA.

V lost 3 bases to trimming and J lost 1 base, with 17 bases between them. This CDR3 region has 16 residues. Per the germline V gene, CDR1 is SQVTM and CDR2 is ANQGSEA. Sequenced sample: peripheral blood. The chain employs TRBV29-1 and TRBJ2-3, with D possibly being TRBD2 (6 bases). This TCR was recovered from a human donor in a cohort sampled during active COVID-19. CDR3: CSVDSTTGGGTDTQYF. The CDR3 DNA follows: TGCAGCGTTGATTCTACTACAGGCGGGGGCACAGATACGCAGTATTTT.